What follows are 8 T cell receptor beta chains derived from one specimen sequenced in a study of regulatory T cells in long-lasting Graves disease. Sample time point: persistent/refractory GD, antithyroid drugs over 5 years with positive TRAb. The authors made the TCR library using RNA they extracted from PBMCs. Sequencing libraries for TCR beta were prepared with iRepertoire HTBI primers and Arm-PCR of CDR3 regions. Each CDR3 protein gets one entry after TCRdb re-called the multiplex PCR reads with MiXCR. The table has 700,000 or so distinct CDR3 sequences, approximately 29% seen once; the top ten hold about two fifths. The specimen was peripheral blood mononuclear cells (PBMCs), collected when the disease was refractory, from a patient treated with antithyroid drugs. Every receptor here comes from a female donor with Graves disease.

Note on this clonotype: A read error may explain this, as a much larger clone is one base away. The chain joins TRBV20-1 to TRBJ1-2; D is unresolved. Germline CDR1 is DFQATT and CDR2 is SNEGSKA (reference sequence). This CDR3 has 12 amino acids. The CDR3 here is CSALDGIYGCTF. The CDR3 bases are TGCAGTGCTCTCGACGGGATCTATGGCTGCACCTTC.

This clonotype was counted a few times. J is TRBJ2-5 and V is TRBV20-1; D remains unclear. In germline, CDR1 is DFQATT, CDR2 SNEGSKA (reference sequence). Trimming shortened V by 1 base and J by 5 bases, and 5 bases separated the two germline ends. The length of the CDR3 is 11 residues. The CDR3 here is CSARATETQYF. CDR3 coding DNA: TGCAGTGCTAGAGCAACGGAGACCCAGTACTTC.

This clonotype was counted at least ten times. The V call is TRBV12-3 or TRBV12-4, the J call TRBJ2-7; 9 bases are a match to TRBD2. V lost 5 bases to trimming and J lost 4 bases; unmatched junction nucleotides: 9. The CDR3 sequence is 15 residues long. CDR3 sequence (DNA): TGTGCCAGCAGTACCCGGGGGAGCGGGAGGTACGAGCAGTACTTC. Its translation is CASSTRGSGRYEQYF.

This clonotype was recorded a few times. CDR3 DNA: TGTGCCAGCAGTGAAGTCTCCCGGGGAGTCCCCATGAACACTGAAGCTTTCTTT. It yields the protein CASSEVSRGVPMNTEAFF. This sequence joins TRBV2 and TRBJ1-1; D ambiguous. The V gene's germline CDR1 is SNHLY and CDR2 FYNNEI. The CDR3 extends over 18 amino acids. Trimming left V 1 base short and J 0 bases short, with 18 bases between.

This clonotype was picked up a small number of times. V and J are TRBV20-1 and TRBJ2-7; 11 nucleotides match TRBD2. CDR3 length equals 17 residues. Germline CDR1 reads DFQATT; CDR2 reads SNEGSKA (reference sequence). J gave up 3 bases and V 0 bases, and 10 bases lay outside the gene matches. This chain's CDR3 is CSARDLSPGTSGYEQYF. Here the CDR3 DNA reads TGCAGTGCTAGAGATCTAAGCCCCGGGACTAGCGGCTACGAGCAGTACTTC.

This clonotype was detected only a few times. The chain recombines TRBV6-1 with TRBJ1-5, with TRBD1 matching over 10 bases. The CDR3 runs to 15 residues. CDR1 MNHNS and CDR2 SASEGT come from the germline V gene. The V segment lost 6 bases and the J segment 6 bases; nucleotides outside the gene matches: 8. The DNA of the CDR3 is TGTGCCAGCAGACAGACAGGGGGCAGGGGTCAGCCCCAGCATTTT. Its translation: CASRQTGGRGQPQHF.

The rearrangement uses TRBV20-1 and TRBJ1-5; TRBD1 aligns across 9 bases. This CDR3 spans 14 amino acids. Germline V CDR1 and CDR2: DFQATT, SNEGSKA (reference sequence). The V segment lost 5 bases and the J segment 4 bases; nucleotides outside the gene matches: 6. As DNA, the CDR3 is TGCAGTGCTCACGAAGGGACAGGGAATCAGCCCCAGCATTTT. It encodes CSAHEGTGNQPQHF.

This clonotype was recorded at least ten times. The V gene is TRBV6-5, the J gene TRBJ1-2; TRBD1 matches 8 bases. Germline CDR1 is MNHEY and CDR2 is SVGAGI. Unmatched junction bases numbered 2, after V lost 2 bases and J lost 6 bases. The CDR3 is 13 residues long. CDR3 amino acids: CASSYGQGHGYTF. The CDR3 DNA is TGTGCCAGCAGTTACGGACAGGGCCATGGCTACACCTTC.